Listed below are T cell receptor beta chains from one sample, sequenced in a study of blood T cells in healthy people across ages. TCRdb itself ran the 5' RACE reads through MiXCR, one entry per CDR3 protein. The data show about 580,000 distinct CDR3 sequences, 40% to 55% seen once. Material: blood. All receptors derive from a man older than 75 in good health. CDR3s include the opening cysteine and the closing phenylalanine or tryptophan. The D gene is left open where the match is weak. Expanded clones are given a class, and other clones once, few, many or no size at all.

J gene	clone size	V gene	D gene	CDR3 DNA	CDR3 protein
TRBJ2-5	.	TRBV9	TRBD2	TGTGCCAGCAGCGTAGCGGGGGGGCCGTTAGAGACCCAGTACTTC	CASSVAGGPLETQYF
TRBJ2-1	.	TRBV7-2	.	TGTGCCAGCAGCTCCAGGAACGGCAATGAGCAGTTCTTC	CASSSRNGNEQFF
TRBJ2-1	.	TRBV4-1	TRBD2	TGCGCCAGCAGCCAAGAGAACAGCGGGGTCTCCTACAATGAGCAGTTCTTC	CASSQENSGVSYNEQFF
TRBJ2-3	once	TRBV5-1	TRBD2	TGCGCCAGCAGCTTGGAAAAGGGTCCTAGCGGGGGGGGAACGGATACGCAGTATTTT	CASSLEKGPSGGGTDTQYF
TRBJ2-3	.	TRBV12-3/TRBV12-4	.	TGTGCCAGCAGTTCCGAGTACACAGATACGCAGTATTTT	CASSSEYTDTQYF
TRBJ2-7	.	TRBV6-2/TRBV6-3	TRBD2	TGTGCCAGCATCCACCCACTAGCGGGGGAAGTCGGCGAGCAGTACTTC	CASIHPLAGEVGEQYF
TRBJ2-3	few	TRBV9	.	TGTGCCAGCAGCGTACGGGGGGCTCGCACAGATACGCAGTATTTT	CASSVRGARTDTQYF
TRBJ2-7	.	TRBV11-2	.	TGTGCCAGCAGCTTAGATTCGGGACACTCCTACGAGCAGTACTTC	CASSLDSGHSYEQYF
TRBJ1-2	.	TRBV6-6	.	TGTGCCAGCAGTTACGGAAGTGCCAGGGCCCCCTATGGCTACACCTTC	CASSYGSARAPYGYTF
TRBJ1-5	few	TRBV7-6	.	TGTGCCAGCAGCCAAGGAGCAATGGGCAATCAGCCCCAGCATTTT	CASSQGAMGNQPQHF
TRBJ2-3	.	TRBV9	TRBD1	TGTGCCAGCAGCGTAGGAGGGGGCCTCACAGATACGCAGTATTTT	CASSVGGGLTDTQYF
TRBJ2-5	few	TRBV29-1	.	TGCAGCGTCCAAACAGGGTTAGGGGAGACCCAGTACTTC	CSVQTGLGETQYF
TRBJ2-1	.	TRBV3-1	TRBD2	TGTGCCAGCAGCCATTCCGGGACTATGCCGTTCTTC	CASSHSGTMPFF
TRBJ2-3	few	TRBV11-1	.	TGTGCCAGCAGCTCCCTCAAGGAGGACAGTGAAACAGATACGCAGTATTTT	CASSSLKEDSETDTQYF
TRBJ2-5	.	TRBV28	TRBD1	TGTGCCAGCAGCTCCCCGGGACAGGGAGACAGGGAGCAGTACTTC	CASSSPGQGDREQYF
TRBJ2-1	.	TRBV11-2	.	TGTGCCAGCAGCCCCCAACTAGATGAGCAGTTCTTC	CASSPQLDEQFF
TRBJ1-2	.	TRBV20-1	.	TGCAGTGCTAGGATCGGGGCCACTAACTATGGCTACACCTTC	CSARIGATNYGYTF
TRBJ2-1	.	TRBV5-1	.	TGCGCCAGCAGTTGGTTGGGAACCGTGAATGAGCAGTTCTTC	CASSWLGTVNEQFF
TRBJ2-1	.	TRBV12-3/TRBV12-4	.	TGTGCCAGCAGACAGAGGACGGATGAGCAGTTCTTC	CASRQRTDEQFF
TRBJ1-6	.	TRBV5-5	.	TGTGCCAGCAGCCCGGATGGGTCACCCCTCCACTTT	CASSPDGSPLHF
TRBJ1-2	.	TRBV20-1	TRBD1	TGCAGTGCGCTAACGTTGGCAGGACAGGGTGATTATGGCTACACCTTC	CSALTLAGQGDYGYTF
TRBJ1-6	.	TRBV2	TRBD1	TGTGCCAGCAGTGCCATTTTTGGGACAGGGATTGGTTCACCCCTCCACTTT	CASSAIFGTGIGSPLHF
TRBJ2-3	.	TRBV7-2	.	TGTGCCAGCAGCTTAGGGGCTCCTAGCGGCACAGATACGCAGTATTTT	CASSLGAPSGTDTQYF
TRBJ2-1	.	TRBV27	TRBD2	TGTGCCAGAGAGCCTCCAGCGGGAGGTCCAAGCTCCTACAATGAGCAGTTCTTC	CAREPPAGGPSSYNEQFF
TRBJ2-7	.	TRBV15	.	TGTGCCACCAGCAGAGATCTCAGGGACGAGCAGTACTTC	CATSRDLRDEQYF
TRBJ1-2	.	TRBV6-2/TRBV6-3	.	TGTGCCAGCAGTTACCGGAGAGCTAACTATGGCTACACCTTC	CASSYRRANYGYTF
TRBJ1-2	.	TRBV7-2	TRBD1	TGTGCCAGCAGCGATTACAGGGGGGACCTCTATGGCTACACCTTC	CASSDYRGDLYGYTF
TRBJ2-1	.	TRBV7-9	TRBD2	TGTGCCAGCAACTTGGGAGCGGGGGGGCAAAATGAGCAGTTCTTC	CASNLGAGGQNEQFF
TRBJ2-1	many	TRBV6-4	TRBD2	TGTGCCAGCAGTGACACGGGGACTAGCGGGATGGATGAGCAGTTCTTC	CASSDTGTSGMDEQFF
TRBJ1-1	few	TRBV7-3	.	TGTGCCAGCAGCTTAACAGGGAGAGGGTCTGAAGCTTTCTTT	CASSLTGRGSEAFF
TRBJ2-5	.	TRBV20-1	.	TGCAGTGCTAGAACACAGCTTCAAGAGACCCAGTACTTC	CSARTQLQETQYF
TRBJ2-1	.	TRBV7-2	TRBD2	TGTGCCAGCACCCTCGACTGGGGGGGAAATGAGCAGTTCTTC	CASTLDWGGNEQFF
TRBJ2-6	once	TRBV15	.	TGTGCCACCAGCAGACTGACGGGCCGCTCTGGGGCCAACGTCCTGACTTTC	CATSRLTGRSGANVLTF
TRBJ1-4	.	TRBV12-3/TRBV12-4	.	TGTGCCAGCAGTCAGGGTGGAATAACTAATGAAAAACTGTTTTTT	CASSQGGITNEKLFF
TRBJ2-3	.	TRBV9	.	TGTGCCAGCAGCCCCTCCTTTCGAGCAGTTAGCACAGATACGCAGTATTTT	CASSPSFRAVSTDTQYF
TRBJ2-3	.	TRBV11-1	.	TGTGCCAGCAGCCTGGGAGGGAGGGGGACGATCGATACGCAGTATTTT	CASSLGGRGTIDTQYF
TRBJ2-5	few	TRBV12-3/TRBV12-4	TRBD1	TGTGCCAGCAGCTCAAAGGGACAGCCTAAGGGGGAGACCCAGTACTTC	CASSSKGQPKGETQYF
TRBJ1-2	.	TRBV3-1	.	TGTGCCAGCAGCCATCCCGGTGGCTACACCTTC	CASSHPGGYTF
TRBJ2-3	few	TRBV5-1	TRBD2	TGCGCCAGTAGCTTGACCACTAGCGGGGGGGCCGTTCATACGCAGTATTTT	CASSLTTSGGAVHTQYF
TRBJ2-1	.	TRBV11-2	TRBD2	TGTGCCAGCAGCTTACAACTAGCGGGAGAACTCTATGAGCAGTTCTTC	CASSLQLAGELYEQFF
TRBJ2-1	few	TRBV4-3	.	TGCGCCAGCAGCCAAGACCCTATCGGGGACAATGAGCAGTTCTTC	CASSQDPIGDNEQFF